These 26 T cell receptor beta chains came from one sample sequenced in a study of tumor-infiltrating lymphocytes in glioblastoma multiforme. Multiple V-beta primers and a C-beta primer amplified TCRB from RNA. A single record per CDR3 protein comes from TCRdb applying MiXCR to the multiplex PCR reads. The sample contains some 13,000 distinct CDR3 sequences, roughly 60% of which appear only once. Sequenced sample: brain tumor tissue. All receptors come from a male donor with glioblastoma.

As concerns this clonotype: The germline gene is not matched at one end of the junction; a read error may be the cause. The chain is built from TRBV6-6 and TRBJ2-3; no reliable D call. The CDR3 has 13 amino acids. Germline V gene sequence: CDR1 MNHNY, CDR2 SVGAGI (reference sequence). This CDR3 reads CASTGSRTDTRYF. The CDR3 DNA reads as TGTGCCAGCACGGGCTCTAGAACAGATACGCGGTATTTT.

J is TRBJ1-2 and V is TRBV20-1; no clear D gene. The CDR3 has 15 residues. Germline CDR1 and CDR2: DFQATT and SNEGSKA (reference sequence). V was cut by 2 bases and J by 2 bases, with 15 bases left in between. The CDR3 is CSARFDWGENYGYTF. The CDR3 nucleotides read TGCAGTGCTAGATTTGACTGGGGTGAGAACTATGGCTACACCTTC.

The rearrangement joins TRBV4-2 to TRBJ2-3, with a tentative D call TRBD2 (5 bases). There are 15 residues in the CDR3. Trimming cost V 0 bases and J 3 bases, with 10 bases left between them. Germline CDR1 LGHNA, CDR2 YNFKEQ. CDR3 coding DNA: TGTGCCAGCAGCCAAGAACTCCAGCGGACAGATACGCAGTATTTT. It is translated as CASSQELQRTDTQYF.

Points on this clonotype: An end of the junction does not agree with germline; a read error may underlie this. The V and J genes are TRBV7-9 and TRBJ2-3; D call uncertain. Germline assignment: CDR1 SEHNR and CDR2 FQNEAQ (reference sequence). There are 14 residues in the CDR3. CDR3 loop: CASSLTSLTDMQYF. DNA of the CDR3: TGTGCCAGCAGCTTAACGTCTCTTACAGATATGCAGTATTTT.

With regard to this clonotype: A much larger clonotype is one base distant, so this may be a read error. CDR3 DNA: TGTGCCAGCAATATACAAACCACCAGGGGGAATCTTAACTATGGCTACACCTTC. Protein product: CASNIQTTRGNLNYGYTF. The V gene is TRBV6-5, the J gene TRBJ1-2; TRBD1 matches at 7 bases. V lost 7 bases and J lost 1; bases outside the gene matches: 18. Looked up from germline, CDR1 is MNHEY and CDR2 is SVGAGI. The CDR3 runs to 18 residues.

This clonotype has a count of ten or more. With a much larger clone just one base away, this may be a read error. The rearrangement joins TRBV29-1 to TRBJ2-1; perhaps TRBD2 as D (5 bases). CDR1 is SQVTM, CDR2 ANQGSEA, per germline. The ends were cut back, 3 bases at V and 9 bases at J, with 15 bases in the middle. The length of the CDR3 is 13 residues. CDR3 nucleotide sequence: TGCAGCGTTGATAGCGCAACTTCTGGTGAGCAGTTCTTC. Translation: CSVDSATSGEQFF.

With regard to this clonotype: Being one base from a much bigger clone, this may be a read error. CDR3 DNA sequence: TGTGCCGGCAGTTTTCGACCCGGGACAGGGGTCGGTGAGCAGTACTTC. It is translated as CAGSFRPGTGVGEQYF. The rearrangement joins TRBV28 to TRBJ2-7; 10 bases agree with TRBD1. Germline CDR1 is MDHEN and CDR2 is SYDVKM. The CDR3 consists of 16 residues.

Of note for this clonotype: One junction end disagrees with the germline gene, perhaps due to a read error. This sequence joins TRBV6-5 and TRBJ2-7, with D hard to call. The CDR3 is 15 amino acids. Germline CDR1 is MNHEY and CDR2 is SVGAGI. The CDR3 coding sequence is TGTGCCAGTAGTTACTTCTCGGCAAGCCAGTACCAGCAGTACTTC. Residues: CASSYFSASQYQQYF.

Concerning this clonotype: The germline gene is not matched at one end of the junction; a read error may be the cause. The CDR3 is CVSSPYETSGRYEQYF. The CDR3 DNA sequence: TGTGTCAGCAGTCCTTACGAGACCAGCGGGAGGTACGAGCAGTACTTC. J is TRBJ2-7 and V is TRBV28; 9 bases agree with TRBD2. Germline-derived CDR1 and CDR2 are MDHEN and SYDVKM. The CDR3 sequence is 16 residues long.

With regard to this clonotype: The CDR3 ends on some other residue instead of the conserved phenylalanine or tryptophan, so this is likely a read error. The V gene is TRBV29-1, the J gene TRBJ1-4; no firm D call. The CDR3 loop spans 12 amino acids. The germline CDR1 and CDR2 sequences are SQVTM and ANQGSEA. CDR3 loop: CSVGGQNGKLFV. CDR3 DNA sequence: TGCAGCGTTGGAGGGCAGAATGGAAAACTGTTTGTT.

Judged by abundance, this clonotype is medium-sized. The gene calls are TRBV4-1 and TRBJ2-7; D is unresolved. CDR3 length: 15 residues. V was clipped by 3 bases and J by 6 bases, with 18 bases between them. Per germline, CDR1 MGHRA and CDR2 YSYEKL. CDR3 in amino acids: CASSQDLMGSLEQYF. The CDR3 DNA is TGCGCCAGCAGCCAGGACCTGATGGGGTCCCTCGAGCAGTACTTC.

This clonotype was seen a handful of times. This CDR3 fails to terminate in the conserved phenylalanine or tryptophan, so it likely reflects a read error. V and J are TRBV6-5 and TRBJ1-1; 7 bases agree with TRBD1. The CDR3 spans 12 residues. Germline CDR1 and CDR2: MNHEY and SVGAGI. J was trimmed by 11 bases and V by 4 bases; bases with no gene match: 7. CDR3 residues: CASSLTGTGAFC. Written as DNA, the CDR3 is TGTGCCAGCAGTTTGACAGGGACTGGGGCTTTCTGT.

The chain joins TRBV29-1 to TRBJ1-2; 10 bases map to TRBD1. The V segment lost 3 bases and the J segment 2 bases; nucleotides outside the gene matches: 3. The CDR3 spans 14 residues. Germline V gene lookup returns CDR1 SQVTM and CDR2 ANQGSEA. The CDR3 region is CSVDSGQGNYGYTF. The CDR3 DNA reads TGCAGCGTTGATTCGGGACAGGGGAACTATGGCTACACCTTC.

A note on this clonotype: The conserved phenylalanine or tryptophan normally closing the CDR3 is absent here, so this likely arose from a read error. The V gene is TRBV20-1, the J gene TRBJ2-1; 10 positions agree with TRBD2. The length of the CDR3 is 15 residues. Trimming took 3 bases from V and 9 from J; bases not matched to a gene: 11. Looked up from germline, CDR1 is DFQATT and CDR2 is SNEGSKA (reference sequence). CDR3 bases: TGCAGTGCTAGCGTCAGACTAGCGGGTATTGTTGAGCAGTTCTCC. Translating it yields CSASVRLAGIVEQFS.

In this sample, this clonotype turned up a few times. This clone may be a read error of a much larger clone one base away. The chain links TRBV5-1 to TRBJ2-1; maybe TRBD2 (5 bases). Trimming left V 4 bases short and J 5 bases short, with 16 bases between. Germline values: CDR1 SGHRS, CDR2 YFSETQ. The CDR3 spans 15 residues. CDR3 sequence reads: CASSPGVTTNNEQFF. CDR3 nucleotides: TGCGCCAGCAGCCCGGGTGTGACGACTAACAATGAGCAGTTCTTC.

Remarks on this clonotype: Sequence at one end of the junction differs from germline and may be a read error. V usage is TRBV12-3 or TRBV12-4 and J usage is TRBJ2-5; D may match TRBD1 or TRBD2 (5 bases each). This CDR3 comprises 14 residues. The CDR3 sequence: CASSVPESQGTRYF. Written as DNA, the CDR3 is TGTGCCAGCAGTGTGCCAGAATCTCAAGGGACCCGGTACTTC.

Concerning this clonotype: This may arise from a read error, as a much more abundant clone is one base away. DNA of the CDR3: TGCAGCGTTGATAGACTAGAGAACACTGTAGCTTTCTTT. Its translation: CSVDRLENTVAFF. This chain uses TRBV29-1 with TRBJ1-1; D not resolved. Per the germline V gene, CDR1 is SQVTM and CDR2 is ANQGSEA. The CDR3 contains 13 residues.

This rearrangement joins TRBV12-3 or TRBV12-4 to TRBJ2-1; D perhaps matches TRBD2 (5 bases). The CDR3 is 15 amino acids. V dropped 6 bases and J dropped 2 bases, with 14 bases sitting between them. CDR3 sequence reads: CASSQTGGPYNEQFF. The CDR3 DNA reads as TGTGCCAGCAGCCAGACTGGCGGGCCCTACAATGAGCAGTTCTTC.

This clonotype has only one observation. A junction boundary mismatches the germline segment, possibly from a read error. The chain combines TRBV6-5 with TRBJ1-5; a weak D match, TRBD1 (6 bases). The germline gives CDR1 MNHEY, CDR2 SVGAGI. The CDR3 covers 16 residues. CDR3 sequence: CASSYSARGSNQPQHF. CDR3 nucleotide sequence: TGTGCCAGCAGTTACTCGGCCAGGGGTAGCAATCAACCCCAGCATTTT.

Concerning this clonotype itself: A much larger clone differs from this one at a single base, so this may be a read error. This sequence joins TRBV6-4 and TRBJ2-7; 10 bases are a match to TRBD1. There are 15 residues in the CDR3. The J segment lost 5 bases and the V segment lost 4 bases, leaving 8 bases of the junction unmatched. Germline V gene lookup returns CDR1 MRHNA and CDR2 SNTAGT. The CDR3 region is CASSGCGTGVHEQYF. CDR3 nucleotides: TGTGCCAGCAGTGGCTGTGGGACAGGGGTCCACGAGCAGTACTTC.

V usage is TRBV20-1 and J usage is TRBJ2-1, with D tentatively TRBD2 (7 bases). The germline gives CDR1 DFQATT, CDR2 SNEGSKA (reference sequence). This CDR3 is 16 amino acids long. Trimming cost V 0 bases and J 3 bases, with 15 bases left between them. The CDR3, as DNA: TGCAGTGCTAGAGAGCGCCGGGGGGCCTACTACAATGAGCAGTTCTTC. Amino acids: CSARERRGAYYNEQFF.

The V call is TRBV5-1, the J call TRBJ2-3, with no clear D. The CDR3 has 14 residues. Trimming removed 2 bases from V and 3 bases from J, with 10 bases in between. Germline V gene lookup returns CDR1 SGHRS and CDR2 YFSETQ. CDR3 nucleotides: TGCGCCAGCAGCTTTGGACGTCAGACAGATACGCAGTATTTT. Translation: CASSFGRQTDTQYF.

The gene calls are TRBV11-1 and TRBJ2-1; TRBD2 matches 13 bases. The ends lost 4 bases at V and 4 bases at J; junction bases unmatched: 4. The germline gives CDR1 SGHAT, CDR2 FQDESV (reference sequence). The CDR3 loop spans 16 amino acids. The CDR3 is CASSSRTSGSYNEQFF. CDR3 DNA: TGTGCCAGCAGCTCACGGACTAGCGGGAGTTACAATGAGCAGTTCTTC.

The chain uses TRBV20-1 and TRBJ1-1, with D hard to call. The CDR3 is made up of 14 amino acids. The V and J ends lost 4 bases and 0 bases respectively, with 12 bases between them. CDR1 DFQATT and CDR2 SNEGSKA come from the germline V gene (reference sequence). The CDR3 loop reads CSATTGVLNTEAFF. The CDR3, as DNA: TGCAGTGCTACAACGGGAGTACTGAACACTGAAGCTTTCTTT.

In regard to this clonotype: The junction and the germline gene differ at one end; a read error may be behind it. The CDR3 protein is CACSELDTQYF. The CDR3 coding sequence is TGCGCCTGCAGTGAACTGGATACGCAGTATTTT. V and J are TRBV6-1 and TRBJ2-3; D gene unclear. This CDR3 has 11 residues. Germline V gene sequence: CDR1 MNHNS, CDR2 SASEGT.

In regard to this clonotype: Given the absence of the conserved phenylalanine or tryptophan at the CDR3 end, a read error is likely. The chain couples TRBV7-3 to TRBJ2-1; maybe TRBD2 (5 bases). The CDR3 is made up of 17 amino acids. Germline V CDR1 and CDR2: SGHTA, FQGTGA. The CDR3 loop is CASSLTPAGDYNNEQFI. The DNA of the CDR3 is TGTGCCAGCAGTTTAACTCCAGCCGGTGACTACAACAATGAGCAGTTCATC.